This T cell receptor beta chain originates from a study of T cells of healthy individuals. Via MiXCR, TCRdb re-called the 5' RACE reads, giving one row per CDR3 protein. The table shows around 98,000 distinct CDR3 sequences, with approximately 15% occurring only once. Trimming stripped 5 bases from V and 7 bases from J, with 14 bases between. This CDR3 comprises 13 residues. Germline CDR1 SGHTA, CDR2 FQGNSA. J is TRBJ1-2 and V is TRBV7-2, with D uncertain. This TCR was sampled from a human donor in good health. CDR3 in amino acids: CASSPTYSGGYTF. In nucleotides, the CDR3 is TGTGCCAGCAGCCCAACATATTCCGGTGGCTACACCTTC.